This TCR beta chain was observed in a study of STAT5B mutations in CD4+ large granular lymphocyte leukemia. On this clone itself: Its target is unknown.

Here immunoSEQ multiplex PCR was the method, and the copy in TCRdb shows in-frame clones only, minus some. The table records roughly 34,000 clones, 81% of them present only once. Findings and caveats of the study: Main leukemic clonotypes were patient-specific, but about 25% appeared at low frequency elsewhere.

Control samples were healthy donors' buffy coats. Sequencing was done on a sample of CD4+ T cells from blood buffy coats. This TCR derives from a human donor in good health.

CDR3 protein: CASSPNHRFKNIQYF. CDR3 coding DNA: TGTGCCAGCAGCCCCAACCACAGGTTCAAAAACATTCAGTACTTC. The genes are TRBV2 and TRBJ2-4; possible D gene TRBD1, 5 bases. Trimming cost V 6 bases and J 3 bases, with 15 bases left between them. Germline CDR1 SNHLY, CDR2 FYNNEI. This CDR3 comprises 15 residues.